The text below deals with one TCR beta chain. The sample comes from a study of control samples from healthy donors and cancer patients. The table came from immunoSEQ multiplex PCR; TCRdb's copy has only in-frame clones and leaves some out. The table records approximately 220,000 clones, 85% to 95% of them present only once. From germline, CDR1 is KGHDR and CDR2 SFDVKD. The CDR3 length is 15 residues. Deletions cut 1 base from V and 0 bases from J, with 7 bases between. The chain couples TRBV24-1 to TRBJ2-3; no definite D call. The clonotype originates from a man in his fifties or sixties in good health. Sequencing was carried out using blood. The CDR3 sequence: CATSDFTVSTDTQYF. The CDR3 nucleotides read TGTGCCACCAGTGATTTTACCGTGAGCACAGATACGCAGTATTTT.